The clone carrying this T cell receptor (beta chain) was picked up a small number of times. Its target is unknown. This sample is part of a study of T-cell memory formation after mild COVID-19. Study-wide background: Most TCR clusters belonged to a single donor. Study-level findings and limits: Pre-infection memory contained some responding clones, which suggested that cross-reactive memory had joined.

TCRdb independently ran MiXCR on the 5' RACE reads; one entry per CDR3 protein. Of under 200,000 distinct CDR3 sequences listed, roughly 28% are singletons. The V and J ends lost 5 bases and 2 bases respectively, with 15 bases between them. CDR3 length equals 15 residues. The rearrangement links TRBV12-3 or TRBV12-4 to TRBJ1-2; tentative D call: TRBD1 (6 bases). Sequencing was done on a sample of PBMCs or a T cell subset sorted from them (not recorded which). The clonotype was recovered from an adult woman who had mild COVID-19 (a few samples of this study predate the infection). Cell type and time point are not known. The CDR3, as DNA: TGTGCCAGCAGTGACCTCGGGCAGGGGAACTATGGCTACACCTTC. Protein product: CASSDLGQGNYGYTF.